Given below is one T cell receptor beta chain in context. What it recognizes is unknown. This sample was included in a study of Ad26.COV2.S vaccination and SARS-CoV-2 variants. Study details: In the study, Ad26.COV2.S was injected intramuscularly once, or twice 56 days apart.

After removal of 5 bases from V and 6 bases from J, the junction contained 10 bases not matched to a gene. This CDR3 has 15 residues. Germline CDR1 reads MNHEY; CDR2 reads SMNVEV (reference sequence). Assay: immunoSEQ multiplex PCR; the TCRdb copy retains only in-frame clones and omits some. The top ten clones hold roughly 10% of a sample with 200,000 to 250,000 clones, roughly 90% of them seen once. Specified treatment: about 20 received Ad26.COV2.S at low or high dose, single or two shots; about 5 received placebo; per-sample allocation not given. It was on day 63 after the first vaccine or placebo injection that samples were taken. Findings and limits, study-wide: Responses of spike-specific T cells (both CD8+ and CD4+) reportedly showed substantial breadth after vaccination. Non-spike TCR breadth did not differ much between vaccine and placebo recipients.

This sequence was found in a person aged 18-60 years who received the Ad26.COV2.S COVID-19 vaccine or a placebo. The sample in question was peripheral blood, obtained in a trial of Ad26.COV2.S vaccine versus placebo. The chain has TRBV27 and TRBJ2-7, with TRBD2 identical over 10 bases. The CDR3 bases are TGTGCCAGCAGTAAGCGGGGGGGCACGAATGTCGAGCAGTACTTC. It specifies CASSKRGGTNVEQYF.